This T cell receptor beta chain was captured by sequencing in a study of blood T cell repertoires in COVID-19. The wider study: COVID-19 samples, acute and convalescent, were from the United States, Italy and Spain.

V lost 4 bases and J lost 4, with 10 bases in between. CDR3 length: 13 amino acids. Method: immunoSEQ multiplex PCR; TCRdb's copy keeps in-frame clones and lacks some. The table includes 78,000 or so clones, 86% detected once. The receptor's source is a man between 50 and 59 years old with active or convalescent COVID-19. The rearrangement joins TRBV12-3 or TRBV12-4 to TRBJ1-1, with no clear D. The sample comprised peripheral blood. The CDR3 loop is CASSSNRGTEAFF. As DNA, the CDR3 is TGTGCCAGCAGTTCGAACCGGGGCACTGAAGCTTTCTTT.